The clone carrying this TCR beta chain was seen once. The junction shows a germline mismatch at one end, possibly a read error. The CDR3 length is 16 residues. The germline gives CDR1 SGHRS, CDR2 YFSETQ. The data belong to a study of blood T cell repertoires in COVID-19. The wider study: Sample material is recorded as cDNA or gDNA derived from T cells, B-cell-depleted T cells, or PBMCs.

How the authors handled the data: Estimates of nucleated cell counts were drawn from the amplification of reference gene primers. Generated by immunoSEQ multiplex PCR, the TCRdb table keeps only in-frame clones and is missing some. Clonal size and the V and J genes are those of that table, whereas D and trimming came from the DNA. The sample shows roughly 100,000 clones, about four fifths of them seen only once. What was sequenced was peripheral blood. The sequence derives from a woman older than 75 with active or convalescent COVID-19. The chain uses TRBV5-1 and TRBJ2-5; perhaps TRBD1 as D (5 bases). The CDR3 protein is CASSLSGQGSVETQYF. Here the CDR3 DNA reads TGTGCCAGCAGCTTGTCCGGGCAGGGTTCCGTGGAGACCCAGTACTTC.